Following are 27 T cell receptor beta chains from one sample sequenced in a study of blood T cell repertoires in COVID-19. Generated by immunoSEQ multiplex PCR, the TCRdb table keeps only in-frame clones and is missing some. The table lists roughly 61,000 clones, about 75% of them singletons, with around 54% in the top ten. Sequencing was done on a sample of PBMCs or T cells enriched from blood (not recorded which). The receptors come from a woman aged 60-75 years who had been exposed to COVID-19.

The V and J genes are TRBV2 and TRBJ2-1; D is perhaps TRBD2 (5 bases). Trimming left V 11 bases short and J 14 bases short, with 25 bases between. There are 13 residues in the CDR3. From germline, CDR1 is SNHLY and CDR2 FYNNEI. As DNA, the CDR3 is TGTGCCGGCACCTCGACCGGGGATAATTCCGAGTTCTTC. It translates to CAGTSTGDNSEFF.

The chain uses TRBV28 and TRBJ2-3; 10 nucleotides line up with TRBD2. CDR1 is MDHEN, CDR2 SYDVKM, per germline. V shed 3 bases, J shed 3 bases, and the junction held 3 bases outside the gene matches. The CDR3 extends over 15 amino acids. The DNA of the CDR3 is TGTGCCAGCAGTTTGGGACTAGCGAAAACAGATACGCAGTATTTT. As protein: CASSLGLAKTDTQYF.

This clone showed up just a few times. The V gene is TRBV30, the J gene TRBJ1-5; D remains ambiguous. Trimming stripped 0 bases from V and 0 bases from J, with 15 bases between. The germline V gene encodes CDR1 GTSNPN and CDR2 SVGIG (reference sequence). The CDR3 runs to 17 residues. CDR3 loop: CAWSVARTRNSNQPQHF. CDR3 bases: TGTGCCTGGAGTGTAGCACGTACTCGTAATAGCAATCAGCCCCAGCATTTT.

This clone has at least ten counts. The chain couples TRBV19 to TRBJ1-3; D is unclear. Germline CDR1 is LNHDA and CDR2 is SQIVND (reference sequence). The CDR3 loop spans 14 amino acids. V lost 2 bases and J lost 1, with 6 bases in between. This CDR3 reads CASSIRSSGNTIYF. The CDR3 DNA reads TGTGCCAGTAGTATACGGTCATCTGGAAACACCATATATTTT.

In this sample, this clone turned up once. This chain joins TRBV24-1 and TRBJ1-2; D not certain. CDR3 length: 13 amino acids. Germline CDR1 is KGHDR and CDR2 is SFDVKD. Trimming removed 4 bases from V and 0 bases from J, with 5 bases in between. CDR3 region: CATSEATNYGYTF. DNA for the CDR3: TGTGCCACCAGTGAAGCGACTAACTATGGCTACACCTTC.

V usage is TRBV19 and J usage is TRBJ1-1; D is ambiguous. The CDR3 loop spans 13 amino acids. Germline CDR1 reads LNHDA; CDR2 reads SQIVND (reference sequence). Trimming stripped 1 base from V and 10 bases from J, with 13 bases between. CDR3 amino acids: CASSIVVRARAFF. CDR3 in DNA: TGTGCCAGTAGTATAGTCGTGAGGGCTCGAGCTTTCTTT.

This chain uses TRBV9 with TRBJ2-3; TRBD1 agrees at 11 bases. Germline-derived CDR1 and CDR2 are SGDLS and YYNGEE. This CDR3 is built from 15 residues. J lost 5 bases, V lost 1 base, and 3 bases had no gene match. In DNA form, the CDR3 reads TGTGCCAGCAGCGTACCGGGACAGGGGGGAGATACGCAGTATTTT. It yields the protein CASSVPGQGGDTQYF.

This clone was observed a handful of times. V is TRBV3-1 (or the pseudogene TRBV3-2) and J is TRBJ2-1, with a tentative D call TRBD2 (6 bases). With 9 bases removed from V and 7 bases from J, the gap between germline ends came to 13 bases. This CDR3 is built from 12 residues. Germline CDR1 and CDR2: LGHDT and YNNKEL (reference sequence). The CDR3 DNA reads as TGTGCCAGAGAAGGTGGGGGGAATGAGCAGTTCTTC. Amino acid sequence: CAREGGGNEQFF.

The chain joins TRBV6-5 to TRBJ2-7; no clear D gene. The V end lost 6 bases, the J end lost 3 bases, and 6 bases lay between the germline ends. The CDR3 totals 11 residues. Germline values: CDR1 MNHEY, CDR2 SVGAGI. The CDR3, as DNA: TGTGCCAGCAGCACTATCTACGAGCAGTACTTC. It codes for CASSTIYEQYF.

This sequence joins TRBV6-6 and TRBJ1-1; D unclear. CDR1 MNHNY and CDR2 SVGAGI come from the germline V gene (reference sequence). The CDR3 contains 13 residues. V shed 2 bases and J shed 5 bases, with 9 bases lying between them. CDR3 region: CASSYVGSTEAFF. Here the CDR3 DNA reads TGTGCCAGCAGTTACGTCGGGAGTACTGAAGCTTTCTTT.

The chain links TRBV25-1 to TRBJ2-3; TRBD2 agrees at 9 bases. The CDR3 covers 16 residues. The V gene's germline CDR1 is MGHDK and CDR2 SYGVNS. V was clipped by 7 bases and J by 3 bases; unmatched bases: 11. The CDR3 DNA is TGTGCCAGCATCCCGGGACTAGCCGGGAGTACAGATACGCAGTATTTT. It is translated as CASIPGLAGSTDTQYF.

The rearrangement uses TRBV25-1 and TRBJ1-2, with TRBD1 as a possible D gene (6 bases). Trimming stripped 8 bases from V and 6 bases from J, with 19 bases between. There are 14 residues in the CDR3. Germline CDR1 and CDR2: MGHDK and SYGVNS. The DNA for the CDR3 is TGTGCCAGCCCTCACAGGGCAGGGGCTGATGGCTACACCTTC. Translated: CASPHRAGADGYTF.

This clone was counted a few times. This chain connects TRBV5-1 to TRBJ1-1; possibly TRBD1 for D (6 bases). Germline loops: CDR1 SGHRS, CDR2 YFSETQ. The CDR3 loop spans 14 amino acids. Trimming removed 0 bases at V and 6 bases at J, with 12 bases between. The DNA for the CDR3 is TGCGCCAGCAGCTTGGGGGGATACAGGGCTGAAGCTTTCTTT. Protein sequence: CASSLGGYRAEAFF.

V is TRBV6-5 and J is TRBJ1-2; D is uncertain. The CDR3 is made up of 14 amino acids. In germline, CDR1 is MNHEY, CDR2 SVGAGI. V gave up 7 bases and J gave up 8 bases, with 20 bases separating them. CDR3: CASTQAWNPGGYTF. The CDR3, as DNA: TGTGCCAGCACCCAGGCTTGGAATCCCGGCGGCTACACCTTC.

This chain joins TRBV7-3 and TRBJ1-1, with a tentative D call TRBD1 (5 bases). The CDR3 totals 13 residues. Germline values: CDR1 SGHTA, CDR2 FQGTGA. Trimming took off 5 bases at V and 5 bases at J, with 12 bases between the two ends. Here the CDR3 DNA reads TGTGCCAGCAGCCTTAAAAGGGGAACTGAAGCTTTCTTT. This codes for CASSLKRGTEAFF.

This clone was detected only a few times. The J gene is TRBJ2-3, the V gene TRBV24-1, with D tentatively TRBD2 (5 bases). V was cut by 1 base and J by 6 bases, with 16 bases left in between. From germline, CDR1 is KGHDR and CDR2 SFDVKD. This CDR3 region has 16 residues. The DNA for the CDR3 is TGTGCCACCAGTGATTTTGAGGGCTTAGATCCCGATACGCAGTATTTT. Translating it yields CATSDFEGLDPDTQYF.

The rearrangement uses TRBV29-1 and TRBJ2-1; 13 bases match TRBD2. Germline V gene sequence: CDR1 SQVTM, CDR2 ANQGSEA. This CDR3 has 17 residues. Losses at the gene ends were 6 bases for V and 0 bases for J; bases not matched to a gene: 8. The CDR3 sequence is CSVLWTSGSASYNEQFF. The CDR3, as DNA: TGCAGCGTGCTATGGACTAGCGGGAGTGCCTCCTACAATGAGCAGTTCTTC.

V usage is TRBV5-1 and J usage is TRBJ2-7; TRBD2 matches at 14 bases. Germline CDR1 is SGHRS and CDR2 is YFSETQ. The CDR3 runs to 19 residues. Trimming took 4 bases from V and 6 from J; bases not matched to a gene: 18. The DNA of the CDR3 is TGCGCCAGCAGCCAGAACGTGACTAGCGGGAGGGTATTTTATTGCGAGCAGTACTTC. It yields the protein CASSQNVTSGRVFYCEQYF.

The CDR3 sequence is CAWSVNNLNEQFF. Here the CDR3 DNA reads TGTGCCTGGAGTGTGAACAATCTCAATGAGCAGTTCTTC. The chain is built from TRBV30 and TRBJ2-1, with D hard to call. Germline CDR1 GTSNPN, CDR2 SVGIG (reference sequence). CDR3 size: 13 residues. With 0 bases removed from V and 6 bases from J, the gap between germline ends came to 9 bases.

This clone has just a few counts. This chain links TRBV2 with TRBJ1-4; D unclear. There are 13 residues in the CDR3. CDR1 and CDR2 (germline): SNHLY, FYNNEI. The V and J ends lost 5 bases and 6 bases respectively, with 10 bases between them. In nucleotides, the CDR3 is TGTGCCAGCAGTTGGCAGGTAGATGAAAAACTGTTTTTT. Its translation: CASSWQVDEKLFF.

This rearrangement joins TRBV28 to TRBJ2-2; possibly TRBD2 for D (5 bases). Per germline, CDR1 MDHEN and CDR2 SYDVKM. CDR3 length equals 12 residues. V gave up 6 bases and J gave up 7 bases, with 9 bases separating them. CDR3 sequence reads: CASSPRGGELFF. CDR3 bases: TGTGCCAGCAGCCCCCGGGGCGGGGAGCTGTTTTTT.

This clone has a single count. The chain has TRBV10-3 and TRBJ2-7; weak D call: TRBD2 (5 bases). CDR1 ENHRY and CDR2 SYGVKD come from the germline V gene. V was cut by 1 base and J by 2 bases, with 15 bases left in between. The CDR3 runs to 16 residues. CDR3 residues: CAISEYQTIGTYEQYF. CDR3 nucleotides: TGTGCCATCAGTGAGTATCAGACTATAGGGACCTACGAGCAGTACTTC.

The gene calls are TRBV7-2 and TRBJ2-7, with 7 bases matching TRBD1. The CDR3 has 14 amino acids. J gave up 4 bases and V 4 bases, and 7 bases lay outside the gene matches. In germline, CDR1 is SGHTA, CDR2 FQGNSA. CDR3 sequence (DNA): TGTGCCAGCAGCTCTGGACAGGTGCAGTACGAGCAGTACTTC. Protein sequence: CASSSGQVQYEQYF.

J is TRBJ2-1 and V is TRBV28; D is unresolved. V shed 4 bases and J shed 0 bases, with 10 bases lying between them. The CDR3 is 15 residues long. Germline V gives CDR1 MDHEN, CDR2 SYDVKM. The CDR3 reads CASSSLLSSYNEQFF. Written as DNA, the CDR3 is TGTGCCAGCAGTTCGCTACTGAGCTCCTACAATGAGCAGTTCTTC.

In this sample, this clone turned up a few times. This chain joins TRBV28 and TRBJ1-2; no reliable D call. Germline CDR1 and CDR2: MDHEN and SYDVKM. Trimming removed 6 bases at V and 2 bases at J, with 7 bases between. The CDR3 length is 12 residues. The CDR3 reads CASSPRNYGYTF. Here the CDR3 DNA reads TGTGCCAGCAGCCCCAGGAACTATGGCTACACCTTC.

The DNA for the CDR3 is TGTGCCAGCAGCTTAGGATCCGGGGTGGGGGATACGCAGTATTTT. This translates into CASSLGSGVGDTQYF. The chain combines TRBV7-9 with TRBJ2-3, with a weak D call TRBD2 (5 bases). Germline values: CDR1 SEHNR, CDR2 FQNEAQ (reference sequence). The germline V and J ends were trimmed by 1 base and 6 bases, with 14 bases remaining between them. CDR3 length: 15 residues. The full variable domain, completed using reference TRBV7-9 and TRBJ2-3, is DTGVSQNPRHKITKRGQNVTFRCDPISEHNRLYWYRQTLGQGPEFLTYFQNEAQLEKSRLLSDRFSAERPKGSFSTLEIQRTEQGDSAMYLCASSLGSGVGDTQYFGPGTRLTVL.

This clone was counted once. The CDR3: CASRNEMNTEAFF. The CDR3 region has the DNA TGCGCCAGCAGGAATGAGATGAACACTGAAGCTTTCTTT. The V call is TRBV5-1, the J call TRBJ1-1; D call uncertain. The CDR3 has 13 residues. Germline V gene sequence: CDR1 SGHRS, CDR2 YFSETQ. V lost 5 bases, J lost 0 bases, and 8 bases lay in between.